The rows below give T cell receptor beta chains drawn from one sample of a study of monozygotic twins with inflammatory bowel disease. TCRdb reanalyzed the 5' RACE reads, giving one entry per CDR3 protein sequence and no DNA. The listing contains about 450,000 distinct CDR3 sequences. Input material: blood. These receptors came from a human donor with ulcerative colitis or Crohn's disease, or a healthy co-twin of an affected twin (not recorded which). Both conserved end residues are part of each CDR3.

V	J	CDR3
TRBV28	TRBJ2-5	CASSTRALTQETQYF
TRBV6-2/TRBV6-3	TRBJ2-3	CAGSFDPLWERSTDTQYF
TRBV10-3	TRBJ2-3	CAIRPAGTDTQYF
TRBV10-3	TRBJ2-2	CAISVEGRAGELFF
TRBV7-9	TRBJ2-7	CASSLAKWGGYEQYF
TRBV9	TRBJ2-7	CASSISGTRAYEQYF
TRBV5-1	TRBJ2-7	CASSFTGYEQYF
TRBV5-1	TRBJ2-1	CASRAGSETYNEQFF
TRBV9	TRBJ2-3	CASTPFGAGDLLSTDTQYF
TRBV12-3/TRBV12-4	TRBJ1-1	CASSYGDRDSEAFF
TRBV4-3	TRBJ2-2	CASSQERAGVAGELFF
TRBV4-2	TRBJ2-7	CASGQGQHYEQYF
TRBV7-2	TRBJ2-3	CASSARDYGDTQYF
TRBV10-3	TRBJ1-3	CAITGGNTIYF
TRBV5-1	TRBJ2-7	CASSSGQPNYEQYF
TRBV10-3	TRBJ2-7	CAFGTASYEQYF
TRBV4-2	TRBJ2-1	CASSQVTKSSYNEQFF
TRBV7-9	TRBJ2-2	CASSTRDRSSTGELFF
TRBV7-9	TRBJ2-5	CASSLPRPGTQYF
TRBV12-3/TRBV12-4	TRBJ1-1	CASSNIPGAGTEAFF
TRBV12-5	TRBJ2-7	CASGLPAGGFGEQYF
TRBV20-1	TRBJ2-3	CSVSGVPADTQYF
TRBV20-1	TRBJ2-7	CSARVEGRMYEQYF
TRBV20-1	TRBJ2-1	CSARPGTDDNEQFF
TRBV20-1	TRBJ2-1	CSARDPSGGNEQFF
TRBV18	TRBJ2-2	CASSPQTGLTGELFF